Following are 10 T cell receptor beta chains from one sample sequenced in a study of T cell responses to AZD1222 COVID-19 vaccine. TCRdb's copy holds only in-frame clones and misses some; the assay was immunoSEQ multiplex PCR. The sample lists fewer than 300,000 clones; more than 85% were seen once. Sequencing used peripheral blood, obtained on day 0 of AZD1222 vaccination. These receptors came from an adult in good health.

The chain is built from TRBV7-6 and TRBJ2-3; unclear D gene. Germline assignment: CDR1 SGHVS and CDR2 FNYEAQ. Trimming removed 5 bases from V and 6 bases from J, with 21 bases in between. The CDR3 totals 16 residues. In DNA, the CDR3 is TGTGCCAGCAGCCTCCGGCCGGGCCATGGCGTCGATACGCAGTATTTT. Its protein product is CASSLRPGHGVDTQYF.

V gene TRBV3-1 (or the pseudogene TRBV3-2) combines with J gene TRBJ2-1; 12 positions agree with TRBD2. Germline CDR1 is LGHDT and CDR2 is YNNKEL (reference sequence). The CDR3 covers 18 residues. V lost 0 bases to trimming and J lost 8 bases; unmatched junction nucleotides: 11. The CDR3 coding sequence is TGTGCCAGCAGCCAAGAGTCCCTACTAGCGGGAGGACCTTATGAGCAGTTCTTC. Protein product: CASSQESLLAGGPYEQFF.

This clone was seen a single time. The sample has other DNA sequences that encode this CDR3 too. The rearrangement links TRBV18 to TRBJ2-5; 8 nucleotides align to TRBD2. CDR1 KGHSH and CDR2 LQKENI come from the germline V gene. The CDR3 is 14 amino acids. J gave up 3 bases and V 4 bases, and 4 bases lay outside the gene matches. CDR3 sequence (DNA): TGTGCCAGCTCACTGCGGGGGGCCGAAGAGACCCAGTACTTC. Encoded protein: CASSLRGAEETQYF.

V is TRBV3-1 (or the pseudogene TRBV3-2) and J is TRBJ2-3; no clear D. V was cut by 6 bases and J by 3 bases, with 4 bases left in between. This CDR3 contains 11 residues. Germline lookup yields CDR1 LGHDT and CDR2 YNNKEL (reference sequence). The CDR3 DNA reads TGTGCCAGCAGTGAGACAGATACGCAGTATTTT. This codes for CASSETDTQYF.

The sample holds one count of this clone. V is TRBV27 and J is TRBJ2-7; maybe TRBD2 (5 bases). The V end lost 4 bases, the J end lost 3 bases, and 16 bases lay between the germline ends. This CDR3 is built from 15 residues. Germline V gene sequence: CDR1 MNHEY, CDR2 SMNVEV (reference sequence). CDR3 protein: CASSYAVEGSYEQYF. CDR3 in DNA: TGTGCCAGCAGTTATGCCGTTGAGGGAAGCTACGAGCAGTACTTC.

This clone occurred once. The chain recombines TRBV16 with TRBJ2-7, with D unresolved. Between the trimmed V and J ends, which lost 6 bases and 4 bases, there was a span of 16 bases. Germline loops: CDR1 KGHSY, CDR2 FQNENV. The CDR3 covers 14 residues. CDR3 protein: CASSRADIWYEQYF. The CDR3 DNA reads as TGTGCCAGCAGTAGGGCAGACATTTGGTACGAGCAGTACTTC.

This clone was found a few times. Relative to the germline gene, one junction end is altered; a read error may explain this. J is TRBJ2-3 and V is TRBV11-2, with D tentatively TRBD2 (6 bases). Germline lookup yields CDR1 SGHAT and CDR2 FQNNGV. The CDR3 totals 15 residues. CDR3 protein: CASSYRSGVGQEGGF. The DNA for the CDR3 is TGTGCCAGCAGCTACCGATCGGGAGTTGGGCAGGAGGGTGGTTTT.

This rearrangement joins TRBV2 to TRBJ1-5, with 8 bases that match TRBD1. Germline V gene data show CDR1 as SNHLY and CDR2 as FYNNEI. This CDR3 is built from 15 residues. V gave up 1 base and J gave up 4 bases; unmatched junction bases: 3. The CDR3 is CASSEVTGGNQPQHF. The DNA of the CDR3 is TGTGCCAGCAGTGAAGTAACAGGGGGTAATCAGCCCCAGCATTTT.

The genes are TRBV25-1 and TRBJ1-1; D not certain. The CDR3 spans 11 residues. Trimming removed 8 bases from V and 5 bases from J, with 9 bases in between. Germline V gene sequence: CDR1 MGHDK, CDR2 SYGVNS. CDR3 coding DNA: TGTGCCAGCCGGACGGAGACTGAAGCTTTCTTT. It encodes CASRTETEAFF. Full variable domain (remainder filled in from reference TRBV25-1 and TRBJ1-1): EADIYQTPRYLVIGTGKKITLECSQTMGHDKMYWYQQDPGMELHLIHYSYGVNSTEKGDLSSESTVSRIRTEHFPLTLESARPSHTSQYLCASRTETEAFFGQGTRLTVV.

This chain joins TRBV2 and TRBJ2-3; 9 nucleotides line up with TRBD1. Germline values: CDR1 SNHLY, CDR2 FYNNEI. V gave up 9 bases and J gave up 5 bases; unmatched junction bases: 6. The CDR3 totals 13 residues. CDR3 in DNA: TGTGCCAGTGTTGACAGGGGGAAAGATACGCAGTATTTT. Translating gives CASVDRGKDTQYF.